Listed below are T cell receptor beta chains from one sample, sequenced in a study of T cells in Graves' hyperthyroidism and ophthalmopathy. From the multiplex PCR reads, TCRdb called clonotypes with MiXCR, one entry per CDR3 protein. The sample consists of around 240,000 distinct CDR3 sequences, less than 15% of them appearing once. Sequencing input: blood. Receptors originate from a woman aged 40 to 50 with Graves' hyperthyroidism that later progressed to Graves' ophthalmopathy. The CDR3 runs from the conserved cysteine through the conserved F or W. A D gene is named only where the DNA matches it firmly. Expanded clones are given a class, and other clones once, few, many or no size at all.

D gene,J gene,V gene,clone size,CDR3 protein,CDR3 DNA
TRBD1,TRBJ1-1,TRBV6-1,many,CASRVRDRVSTEAFF,TGTGCCAGCAGGGTACGGGACAGGGTATCCACTGAAGCTTTCTTT
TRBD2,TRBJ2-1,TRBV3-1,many,CASSSTSGTTSYNEQFF,TGTGCCAGCAGCTCCACGAGCGGGACCACTTCCTACAATGAGCAGTTCTTC
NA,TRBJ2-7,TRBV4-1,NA,CASSHAPGAGISHEQYF,TGCGCCAGCAGCCATGCCCCCGGGGCGGGTATTAGTCACGAGCAGTACTTC
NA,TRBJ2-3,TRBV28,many,CASSLTAREQDTQYF,TGTGCCAGCAGCCTCACGGCCAGGGAACAAGATACGCAGTATTTT
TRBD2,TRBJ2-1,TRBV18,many,CASSRGLAGSNEQFF,TGTGCCAGCTCACGGGGACTAGCGGGGTCCAATGAGCAGTTCTTC
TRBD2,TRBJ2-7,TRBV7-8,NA,CASSLKGLVIFGYEQYF,TGTGCCAGCAGCTTGAAAGGACTAGTTATATTTGGCTACGAGCAGTACTTC
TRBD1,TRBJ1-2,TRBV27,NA,CASTHRAGGDGYTF,TGTGCCAGCACCCATCGCGCAGGGGGCGATGGCTACACCTTC
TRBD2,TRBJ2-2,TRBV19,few,CASSILAGDLTGELFF,TGTGCCAGTAGTATCCTAGCGGGAGACTTAACCGGGGAGCTGTTTTTT
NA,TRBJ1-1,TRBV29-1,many,CSVYPLWEKNTEAFF,TGCAGCGTTTACCCCCTTTGGGAGAAGAACACTGAAGCTTTCTTT
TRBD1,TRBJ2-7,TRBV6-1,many,CASNTPGGGFLGPPLYEQYF,TGTGCCAGCAACACCCCAGGGGGCGGATTCCTAGGACCCCCCCTCTACGAGCAGTACTTC
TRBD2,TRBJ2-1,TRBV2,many,CASRGGLASSNEQFF,TGTGCCAGCAGGGGGGGACTAGCGTCAAGTAATGAGCAGTTCTTC
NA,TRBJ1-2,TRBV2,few,CASSREDEGANYGYTF,TGTGCCAGCTCGCGTGAAGATGAAGGAGCTAACTATGGCTACACCTTC
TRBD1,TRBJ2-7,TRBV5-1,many,CASSSFADRRTYEQYF,TGCGCCAGCAGCTCGTTTGCGGACAGGCGTACCTACGAGCAGTACTTC
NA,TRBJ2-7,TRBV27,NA,CASSPYPTVYEQYF,TGTGCCAGCAGTCCGTATCCGACAGTCTACGAGCAGTACTTC
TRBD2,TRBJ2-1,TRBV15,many,CATSNPGLAGVRTYNEQFF,TGTGCCACCAGCAACCCGGGACTAGCGGGAGTACGCACCTACAATGAGCAGTTCTTC
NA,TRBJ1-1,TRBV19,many,CASRDVNLSEAFF,TGTGCCAGTAGGGACGTAAATCTATCTGAAGCTTTCTTT